This T cell receptor (beta chain) was identified during a study of cytomegalovirus exposure and HLA in healthy donors. The PCR was carried out with 60 Vbeta primers and 13 Jbeta primers. The table came from immunoSEQ multiplex PCR; TCRdb's copy has only in-frame clones and leaves some out. Altogether 150,000 to 200,000 clones are present, 55% to 65% being singletons, with the ten largest covering around 3%. This clonotype originated in a man in his forties in good health and CMV-seronegative. The sample comprised PBMCs.

For the CDR3, the DNA is TGTGCCAGCAGTCGGGACGGGGGGGCAGATACGCAGTATTTT. Protein: CASSRDGGADTQYF. V usage is TRBV2 and J usage is TRBJ2-3; 8 bases match TRBD2. From germline, CDR1 is SNHLY and CDR2 FYNNEI. This CDR3 has 14 amino acids. V shed 5 bases and J 4 bases; nucleotides not matched to a gene: 5.